This passage covers 6 T cell receptor beta chains from one sample sequenced in a study of blood T cell repertoires in COVID-19. Data came from immunoSEQ multiplex PCR; TCRdb stores just in-frame clones and leaves some out. The data contain nearly 80,000 clones, roughly four fifths of them singletons. Material: peripheral blood. These receptors were obtained from a woman in her 70s with acute or convalescent COVID-19.

This rearrangement joins TRBV7-9 to TRBJ2-3; a possible D gene is TRBD2 (6 bases). Germline V lookup: CDR1 SEHNR, CDR2 FQNEAQ (reference sequence). V lost 9 bases and J lost 2, with 15 bases in between. The CDR3 runs 14 residues. DNA for the CDR3: TGTGCCAGTCGGTGGGGCGGGGCCACAGATACGCAGTATTTT. It codes for CASRWGGATDTQYF.

This chain uses TRBV7-8 with TRBJ2-7, with 9 bases identical to TRBD2. J lost 4 bases, V lost 0 bases, and 4 bases had no gene match. The germline CDR1 and CDR2 sequences are SGHVS and FQNEAQ. This CDR3 has 15 amino acids. This chain's CDR3 is CASSLASGRSYEQYF. CDR3 coding DNA: TGTGCCAGCAGCTTAGCTAGCGGGAGATCTTACGAGCAGTACTTC.

This clone was observed once. This chain uses TRBV6-5 with TRBJ1-5; D uncertain. Per germline, CDR1 MNHEY and CDR2 SVGAGI. Deletions cut 6 bases from V and 9 bases from J, with 18 bases between. CDR3 length: 14 residues. CDR3 sequence reads: CASRKRERNSPQHF. The CDR3 DNA reads TGTGCCAGCAGAAAACGGGAACGAAACTCGCCCCAGCATTTT.

This chain joins TRBV6-6 and TRBJ2-7; 8 bases are shared with TRBD1. Per germline, CDR1 MNHNY and CDR2 SVGAGI (reference sequence). The CDR3 runs to 14 residues. Losses at the gene ends were 7 bases for V and 3 bases for J; bases not matched to a gene: 8. DNA for the CDR3: TGTGCCAGCACCGAGACAGGGGTAGGCTACGAGCAGTACTTC. The encoded protein is CASTETGVGYEQYF.

The genes are TRBV5-1 and TRBJ2-5; the match to TRBD2 covers 8 bases. The CDR3 loop spans 15 amino acids. Trimming at V came to 1 base and at J to 1 base, leaving 3 bases not matched to a gene. Germline CDR1 is SGHRS and CDR2 is YFSETQ. The CDR3 is CASSLLAGTQETQYF. The CDR3, as DNA: TGCGCCAGCAGCTTGTTAGCGGGGACCCAAGAGACCCAGTACTTC.

The chain recombines TRBV30 with TRBJ1-6; D remains unclear. CDR1 and CDR2 (germline): GTSNPN, SVGIG (reference sequence). The CDR3 has 13 residues. Trimming took 0 bases from V and 5 from J, leaving 5 bases between them. The CDR3 protein is CAWSVRDNSPLHF. For the CDR3, the DNA is TGTGCCTGGAGTGTGAGGGATAATTCACCCCTCCACTTT.